The rows below give T cell receptor beta chains drawn from one sample of a study of shared T cell receptors in the human thymus. Produced via immunoSEQ multiplex PCR; TCRdb's table is partial and in-frame only. The sample carries 600,000 to 900,000 clones, around 85% recorded once. A further study also used this sample, focusing on human thymus T cells.

The source material was thymocytes. The receptors derive from a girl in the first two years of life with a congenital heart defect. CDR3s include the opening cysteine and the closing phenylalanine or tryptophan. D genes are given only for firm matches. The size field is filled for only some rows; it gives once, few, many or a size class.

v_call: TRBV21-1; j_call: TRBJ1-2; clone_size: NA; d_call: NA; cdr3_length: 13; cdr3_nt: TGTGCCAGCCCAATTTTGAGGGTCTATGGCTACACCTTC; cdr3_aa: CASPILRVYGYTF
v_call: TRBV5-1; j_call: TRBJ2-3; clone_size: NA; d_call: TRBD1; cdr3_length: 14; cdr3_nt: TGCGCCAGCAGCTCTACAGGGGTCGGAGATACGCAGTATTTT; cdr3_aa: CASSSTGVGDTQYF
v_call: TRBV9; j_call: TRBJ2-1; clone_size: NA; d_call: TRBD2; cdr3_length: 18; cdr3_nt: TGTGCCAGCAGCCCAAAACGCTCCGGGACTAGCGGGGACAATGAGCAGTTCTTC; cdr3_aa: CASSPKRSGTSGDNEQFF
v_call: TRBV4-1; j_call: TRBJ1-6; clone_size: once; d_call: NA; cdr3_length: 15; cdr3_nt: TGCGCCAGCAGCCAAGAGCTACAGCTTAATTCACCCCTCCACTTT; cdr3_aa: CASSQELQLNSPLHF
v_call: TRBV6-6; j_call: TRBJ2-2; clone_size: NA; d_call: NA; cdr3_length: 12; cdr3_nt: TGTGCCAGCAGTTTTCCTACCGGGGAGCTGTTTTTT; cdr3_aa: CASSFPTGELFF
v_call: TRBV11-2; j_call: TRBJ2-1; clone_size: NA; d_call: TRBD2; cdr3_length: 13; cdr3_nt: TGTGCCAGTCTAGCGGGGGGCAGGTATGAGCAGTTCTTC; cdr3_aa: CASLAGGRYEQFF
v_call: TRBV4-3; j_call: TRBJ1-2; clone_size: NA; d_call: NA; cdr3_length: 19; cdr3_nt: TGCGCCAGCAGCCAAGTCGTTCGGGGTATCAGGGAGGGGGTGTATGGCTACACCTTC; cdr3_aa: CASSQVVRGIREGVYGYTF
v_call: TRBV10-2; j_call: TRBJ1-3; clone_size: NA; d_call: NA; cdr3_length: 13; cdr3_nt: TGCGCCAGCAGTGAGTCGGCCGGAAACACCATATATTTT; cdr3_aa: CASSESAGNTIYF
v_call: TRBV2; j_call: TRBJ2-3; clone_size: NA; d_call: NA; cdr3_length: 12; cdr3_nt: TGTGCCAGCGGGCGCTTCACAGATACGCAGTATTTT; cdr3_aa: CASGRFTDTQYF
v_call: TRBV5-6; j_call: TRBJ2-1; clone_size: once; d_call: NA; cdr3_length: 14; cdr3_nt: TGTGCCAGCAGCTTCTGGGGGCTACACAATGAGCAGTTCTTC; cdr3_aa: CASSFWGLHNEQFF
v_call: TRBV29-1; j_call: TRBJ2-2; clone_size: NA; d_call: NA; cdr3_length: 17; cdr3_nt: TGCAGCGTTGAAGATCGCCCTCGGGGAGTGATACCGGGGGAGCTGTTTTTT; cdr3_aa: CSVEDRPRGVIPGELFF
v_call: TRBV6-5; j_call: TRBJ1-2; clone_size: few; d_call: TRBD1; cdr3_length: 15; cdr3_nt: TGTGCCAGCAGTTACCCGGGACAGGTATGGTATGGCTACACCTTC; cdr3_aa: CASSYPGQVWYGYTF
v_call: TRBV15; j_call: TRBJ2-1; clone_size: NA; d_call: NA; cdr3_length: 15; cdr3_nt: TGTGCCACCAGCAGAATAATTAGCTCCTACAATGAGCAGTTCTTC; cdr3_aa: CATSRIISSYNEQFF
v_call: TRBV15; j_call: TRBJ1-2; clone_size: NA; d_call: NA; cdr3_length: 15; cdr3_nt: TGTGCCACCAGCAGGGGCAGCCCACCTAACTATGGCTACACCTTC; cdr3_aa: CATSRGSPPNYGYTF